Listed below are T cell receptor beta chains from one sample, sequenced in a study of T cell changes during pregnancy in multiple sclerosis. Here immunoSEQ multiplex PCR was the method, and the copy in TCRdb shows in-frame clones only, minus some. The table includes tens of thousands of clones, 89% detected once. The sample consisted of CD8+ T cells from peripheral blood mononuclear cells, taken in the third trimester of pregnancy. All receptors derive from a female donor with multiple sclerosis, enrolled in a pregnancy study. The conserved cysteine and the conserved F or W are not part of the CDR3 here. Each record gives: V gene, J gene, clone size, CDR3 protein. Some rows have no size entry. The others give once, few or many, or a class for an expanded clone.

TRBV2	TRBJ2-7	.	ASRAVSSYEQY
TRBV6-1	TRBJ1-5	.	ASSEEGGSPGAQH
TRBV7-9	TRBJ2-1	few	ASSAGLLNEQF
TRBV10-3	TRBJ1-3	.	AITRSPFLSGNTIY
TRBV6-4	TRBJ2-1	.	ASSDSAGTGGTIEQF
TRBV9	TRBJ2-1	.	ASSEGGMNFNEQF
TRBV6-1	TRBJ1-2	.	ASSSDSNYGYT
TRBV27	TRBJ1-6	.	ASSLKAGILNSPLH
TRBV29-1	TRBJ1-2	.	SVEGQVGYT
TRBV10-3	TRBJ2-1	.	AISEGGARNEQF
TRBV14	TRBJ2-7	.	ASSQLTGYHEQY
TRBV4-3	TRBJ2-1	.	ASSTTGGDEQF
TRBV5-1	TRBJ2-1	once	ASSWEPYNEQF
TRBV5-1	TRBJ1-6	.	ASSSDRGRGNSPLH
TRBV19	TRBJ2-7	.	ASSVVAGVRAYEQY
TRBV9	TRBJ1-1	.	ASSSGQMNTEAF
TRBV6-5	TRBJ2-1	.	ASSYVLAGGYEQF
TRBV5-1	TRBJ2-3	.	ASSLGTSGTDTQY
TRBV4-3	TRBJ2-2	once	ASSRFFSGGNGELF
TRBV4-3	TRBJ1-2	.	ASSPTPDRANYGYT
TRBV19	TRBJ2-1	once	ASSMDRGRPNEQF
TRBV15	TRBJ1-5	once	ATSQDREDQPQH
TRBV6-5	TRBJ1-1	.	ASSHRTLMNTEAF
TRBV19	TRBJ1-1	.	ASTEDREVAEAF
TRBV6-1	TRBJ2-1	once	ASSGQGVSEQF
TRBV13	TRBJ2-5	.	ASSLGGGGLQETQY
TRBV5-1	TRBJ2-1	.	ASSLTTSGPIYNEQF
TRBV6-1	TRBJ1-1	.	ASSRFREGTEAF
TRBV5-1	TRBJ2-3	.	ASSSGLAGDPSTDTQY
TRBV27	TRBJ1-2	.	ASSLYGGDYGYT
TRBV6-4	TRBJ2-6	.	ASSVDRGGANVLT
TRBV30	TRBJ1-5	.	AWSVLEGNQPQH
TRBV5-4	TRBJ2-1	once	ASSLVQGGYNEQF
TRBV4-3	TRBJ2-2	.	ASSQETAIANTGELF
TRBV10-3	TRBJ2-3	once	AIAGEGLDTQY
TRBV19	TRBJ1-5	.	ASSIVPGPGYQPQH
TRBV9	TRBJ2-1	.	ASSGPPGELYNEQF
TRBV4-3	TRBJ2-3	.	ASSYSGGNTDTQY
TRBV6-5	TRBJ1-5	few	ASSPVLYSNQPQH
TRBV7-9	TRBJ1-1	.	ATFLASGPGTTEAF
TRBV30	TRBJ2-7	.	ALESTLAYSYEQY
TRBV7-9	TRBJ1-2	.	ASSRLIFDRGRRYGYT
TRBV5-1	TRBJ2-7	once	ASSLGDIPTYEQY
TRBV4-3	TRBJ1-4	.	ASSQDRTGVGKLF
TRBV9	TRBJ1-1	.	ASSVDGSYTEAF
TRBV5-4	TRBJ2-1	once	ASSGTSGSNNEQF
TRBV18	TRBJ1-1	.	ASSPTGGVEAF
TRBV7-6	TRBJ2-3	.	ASSPGQRTDTQY
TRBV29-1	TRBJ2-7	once	SVETGPVYEQY
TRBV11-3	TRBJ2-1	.	ASSLRALGGDEQF
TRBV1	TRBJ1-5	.	TSSQVLGGSAQPQH
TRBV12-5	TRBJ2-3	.	ASVLMPGQGPDTQY
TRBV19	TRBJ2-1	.	ASSVGLAGVHEQF
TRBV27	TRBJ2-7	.	ASSTTGTGSDEQY
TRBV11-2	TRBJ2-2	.	ASSSRWGEWPGELF